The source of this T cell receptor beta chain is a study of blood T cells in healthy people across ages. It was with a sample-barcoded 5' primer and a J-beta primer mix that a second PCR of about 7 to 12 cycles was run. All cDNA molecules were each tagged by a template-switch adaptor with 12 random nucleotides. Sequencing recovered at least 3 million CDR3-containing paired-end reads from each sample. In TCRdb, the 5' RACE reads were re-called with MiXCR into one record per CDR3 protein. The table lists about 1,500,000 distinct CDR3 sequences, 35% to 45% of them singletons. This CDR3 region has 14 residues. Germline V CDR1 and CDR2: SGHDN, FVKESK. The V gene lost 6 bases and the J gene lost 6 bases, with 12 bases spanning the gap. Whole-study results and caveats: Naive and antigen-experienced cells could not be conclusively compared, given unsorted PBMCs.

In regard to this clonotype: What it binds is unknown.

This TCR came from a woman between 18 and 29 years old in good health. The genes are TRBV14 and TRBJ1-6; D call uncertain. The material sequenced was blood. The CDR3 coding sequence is TGTGCCAGCAGTCTCGGAATGGGTAATTCACCCCTCCACTTT. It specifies CASSLGMGNSPLHF.